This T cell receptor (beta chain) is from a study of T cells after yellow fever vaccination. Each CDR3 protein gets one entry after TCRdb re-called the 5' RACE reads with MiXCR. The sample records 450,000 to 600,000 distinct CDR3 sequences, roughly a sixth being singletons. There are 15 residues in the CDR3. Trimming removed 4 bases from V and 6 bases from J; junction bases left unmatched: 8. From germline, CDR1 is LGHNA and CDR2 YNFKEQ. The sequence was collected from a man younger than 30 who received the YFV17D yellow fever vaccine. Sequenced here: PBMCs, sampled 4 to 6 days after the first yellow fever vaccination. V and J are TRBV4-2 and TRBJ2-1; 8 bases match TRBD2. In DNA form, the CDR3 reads TGTGCCAGCAGCCCTGGGACTAGAACCCCCAATGAGCAGTTCTTC. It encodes CASSPGTRTPNEQFF.